Sequencing of this T cell receptor beta chain was carried out in a study of blood T cell repertoires in COVID-19. The wider study: There were acute and convalescent COVID-19 samples, and they came from the United States, Italy and Spain. PBMCs, B-cell-depleted T cells, or T cells were the source of the cDNA or gDNA that made up the material.

CDR3 length: 15 residues. With 0 bases removed from V and 0 bases from J, the gap between germline ends came to 6 bases. Germline V lookup: CDR1 SGHKS, CDR2 YYEKEE (reference sequence). In the original processing: By means of reference gene primer amplification, nucleated cell counts were estimated. TCRdb's copy holds only in-frame clones and misses some; the assay was immunoSEQ multiplex PCR. The D gene and trimming were derived from the DNA, and the V and J assignments and clone size from that table. This table has under 200,000 clones, approximately 90% appearing once. The chain combines TRBV5-5 with TRBJ1-4, with unresolved D. The sample taken for sequencing was peripheral blood. This receptor was obtained from a man aged 60 to 75 with active or convalescent COVID-19. In DNA, the CDR3 is TGTGCCAGCAGCTTGGTTGCAGCAACTAATGAAAAACTGTTTTTT. This sequence encodes CASSLVAATNEKLFF.